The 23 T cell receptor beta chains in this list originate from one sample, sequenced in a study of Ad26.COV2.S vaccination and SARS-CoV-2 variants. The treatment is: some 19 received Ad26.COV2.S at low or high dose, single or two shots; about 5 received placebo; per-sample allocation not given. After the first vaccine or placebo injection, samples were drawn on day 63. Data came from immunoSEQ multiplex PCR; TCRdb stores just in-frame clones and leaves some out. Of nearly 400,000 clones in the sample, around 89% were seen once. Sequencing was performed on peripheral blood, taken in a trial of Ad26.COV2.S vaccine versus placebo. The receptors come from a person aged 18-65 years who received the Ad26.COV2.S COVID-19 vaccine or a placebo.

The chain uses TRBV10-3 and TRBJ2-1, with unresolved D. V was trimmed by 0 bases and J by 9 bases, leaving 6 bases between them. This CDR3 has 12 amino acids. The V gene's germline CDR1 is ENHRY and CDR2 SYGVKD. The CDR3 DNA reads TGTGCCATCAGTGAGTCTAGTGCTGAGCAGTTCTTC. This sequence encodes CAISESSAEQFF.

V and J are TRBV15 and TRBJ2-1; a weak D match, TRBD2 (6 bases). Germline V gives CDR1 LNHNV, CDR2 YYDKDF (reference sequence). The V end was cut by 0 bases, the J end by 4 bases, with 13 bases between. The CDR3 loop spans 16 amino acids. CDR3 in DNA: TGTGCCACCAGCAGAGATCCCGCCGGGAGTTACAATGAGCAGTTCTTC. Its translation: CATSRDPAGSYNEQFF.

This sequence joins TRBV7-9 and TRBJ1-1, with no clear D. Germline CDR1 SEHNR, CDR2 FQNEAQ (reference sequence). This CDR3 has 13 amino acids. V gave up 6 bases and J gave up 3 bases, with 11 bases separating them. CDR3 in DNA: TGTGCCAGCAGGCCAAATGGAGACACTGAAGCTTTCTTT. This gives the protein CASRPNGDTEAFF.

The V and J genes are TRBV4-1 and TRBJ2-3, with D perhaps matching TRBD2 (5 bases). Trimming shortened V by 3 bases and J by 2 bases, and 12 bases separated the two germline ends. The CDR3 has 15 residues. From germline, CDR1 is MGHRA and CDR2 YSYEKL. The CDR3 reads CASSQTDSNTDTQYF. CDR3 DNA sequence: TGCGCCAGCAGCCAGACGGACTCCAACACAGATACGCAGTATTTT.

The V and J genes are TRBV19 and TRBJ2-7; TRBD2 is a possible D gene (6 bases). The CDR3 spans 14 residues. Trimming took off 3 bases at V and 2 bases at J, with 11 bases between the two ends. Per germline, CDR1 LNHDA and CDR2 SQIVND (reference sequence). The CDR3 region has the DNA TGTGCCAGTAGTATTGCGGGATCCACCTACGAGCAGTACTTC. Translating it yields CASSIAGSTYEQYF.

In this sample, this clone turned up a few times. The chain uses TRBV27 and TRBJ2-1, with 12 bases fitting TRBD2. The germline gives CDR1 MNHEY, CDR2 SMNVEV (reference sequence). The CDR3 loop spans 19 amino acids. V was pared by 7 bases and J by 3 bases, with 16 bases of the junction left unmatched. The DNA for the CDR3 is TGTGCCAGCACCCTCGTGGGGACTAGCGGGTCAACGGGCTACAATGAGCAGTTCTTC. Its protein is CASTLVGTSGSTGYNEQFF.

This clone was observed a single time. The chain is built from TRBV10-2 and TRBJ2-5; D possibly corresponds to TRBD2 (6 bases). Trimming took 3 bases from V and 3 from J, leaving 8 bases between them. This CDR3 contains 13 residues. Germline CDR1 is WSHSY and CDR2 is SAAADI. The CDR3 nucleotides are TGCGCCAGCAGTGATCCGGGAGAAGAGACCCAGTACTTC. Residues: CASSDPGEETQYF.

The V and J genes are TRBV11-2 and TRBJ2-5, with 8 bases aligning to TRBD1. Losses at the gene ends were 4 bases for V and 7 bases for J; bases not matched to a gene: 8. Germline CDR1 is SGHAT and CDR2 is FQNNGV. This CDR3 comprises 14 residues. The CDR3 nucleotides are TGTGCCAGCAGCTCTGGACAGGGTTCAGGGACCCAGTACTTC. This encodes CASSSGQGSGTQYF.

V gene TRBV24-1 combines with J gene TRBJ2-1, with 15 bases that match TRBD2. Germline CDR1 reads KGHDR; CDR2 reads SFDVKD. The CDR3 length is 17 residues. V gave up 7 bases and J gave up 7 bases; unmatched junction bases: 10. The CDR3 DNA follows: TGTGCCACCAGCCCCCCTGGACTAGCGGGAGGGAAAAATGAGCAGTTCTTC. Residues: CATSPPGLAGGKNEQFF.

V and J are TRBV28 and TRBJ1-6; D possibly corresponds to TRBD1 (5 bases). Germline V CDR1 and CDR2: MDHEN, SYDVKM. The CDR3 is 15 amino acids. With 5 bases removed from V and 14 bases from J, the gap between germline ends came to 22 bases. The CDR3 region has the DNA TGTGCCAGCAGTCCCCTTCTGAGGGGACGTAGAGCCCTCCACTTT. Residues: CASSPLLRGRRALHF.

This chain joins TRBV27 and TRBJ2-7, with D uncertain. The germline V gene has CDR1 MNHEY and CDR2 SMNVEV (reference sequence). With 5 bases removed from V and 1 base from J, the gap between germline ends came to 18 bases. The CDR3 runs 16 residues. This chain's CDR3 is CASSPLRRLRSYEQYF. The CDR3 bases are TGTGCCAGCAGTCCCCTGAGGCGGTTGAGGTCCTACGAGCAGTACTTC.

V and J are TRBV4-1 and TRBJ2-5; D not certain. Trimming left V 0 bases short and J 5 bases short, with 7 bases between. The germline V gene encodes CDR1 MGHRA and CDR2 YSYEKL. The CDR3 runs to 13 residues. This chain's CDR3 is CASSQDRYETQYF. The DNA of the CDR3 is TGCGCCAGCAGCCAAGATCGCTACGAGACCCAGTACTTC.

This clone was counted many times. Here the CDR3 reads CASSELGGRNQPQHF. In nucleotides, the CDR3 is TGTGCCAGCAGTGAATTAGGGGGGAGGAATCAGCCCCAGCATTTT. This rearrangement joins TRBV2 to TRBJ1-5; a weak D match, TRBD1 (6 bases). Germline CDR1 and CDR2: SNHLY and FYNNEI. The CDR3 runs to 15 residues. With 2 bases removed from V and 4 bases from J, the gap between germline ends came to 12 bases.

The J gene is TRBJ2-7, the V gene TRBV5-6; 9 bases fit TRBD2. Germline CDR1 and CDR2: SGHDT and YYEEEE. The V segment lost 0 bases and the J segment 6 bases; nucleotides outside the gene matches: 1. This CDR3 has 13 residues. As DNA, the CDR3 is TGTGCCAGCAGCTTGGGGACTAGCGTCGAGCAGTACTTC. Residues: CASSLGTSVEQYF.

The CDR3 DNA reads as TGCGCCAGCAGCCAAGATAGGACAGGGAGGGGAGAGACCCAGTACTTC. Protein product: CASSQDRTGRGETQYF. This chain joins TRBV4-3 and TRBJ2-5; D perhaps matches TRBD1 (8 bases). Germline lookup yields CDR1 LGHNA and CDR2 YSLEER. V lost 0 bases, J lost 4 bases, and 15 bases lay in between. This CDR3 comprises 16 residues.

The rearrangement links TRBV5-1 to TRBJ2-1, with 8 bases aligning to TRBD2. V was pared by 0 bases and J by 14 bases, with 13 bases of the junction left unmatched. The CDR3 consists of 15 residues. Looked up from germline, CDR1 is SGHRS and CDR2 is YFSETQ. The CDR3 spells CASSLEGYGAGDKFF. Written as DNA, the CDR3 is TGCGCCAGCAGCTTGGAGGGTTATGGAGCGGGAGACAAGTTCTTC.

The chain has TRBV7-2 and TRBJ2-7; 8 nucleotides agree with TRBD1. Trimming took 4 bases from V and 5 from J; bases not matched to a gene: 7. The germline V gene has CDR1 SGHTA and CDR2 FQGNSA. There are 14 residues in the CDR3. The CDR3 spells CASSSYRGKDEQYF. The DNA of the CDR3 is TGTGCCAGCAGCTCGTACAGGGGGAAGGACGAGCAGTACTTC. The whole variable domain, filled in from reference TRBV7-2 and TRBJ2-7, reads GAGVSQSPSNKVTEKGKDVELRCDPISGHTALYWYRQSLGQGLEFLIYFQGNSAPDKSGLPSDRFSAERTGGSVSTLTIQRTQQEDSAVYLCASSSYRGKDEQYFGPGTRLTVT.

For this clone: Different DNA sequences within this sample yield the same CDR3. The CDR3 bases are TGTGCCAGCAGCGTCAACACCGGGGAGCTGTTTTTT. This translates into CASSVNTGELFF. The rearrangement links TRBV9 to TRBJ2-2; D gene uncertain. The length of the CDR3 is 12 residues. Germline CDR1 and CDR2: SGDLS and YYNGEE. V lost 2 bases, J lost 2 bases, and 1 base lay in between. The full variable domain, its missing parts supplied by reference TRBV9 and TRBJ2-2, is DSGVTQTPKHLITATGQRVTLRCSPRSGDLSVYWYQQSLDQGLQFLIQYYNGEERAKGNILERFSAQQFPDLHSELNLSSLELGDSALYFCASSVNTGELFFGEGSRLTVL.

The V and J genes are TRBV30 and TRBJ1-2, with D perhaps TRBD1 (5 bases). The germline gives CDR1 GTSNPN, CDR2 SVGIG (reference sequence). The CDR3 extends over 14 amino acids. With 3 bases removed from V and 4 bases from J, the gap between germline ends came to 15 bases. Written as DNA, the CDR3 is TGTGCCTGGAGCTTGGGGCCCGCGGCCTATGGCTACACCTTC. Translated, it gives CAWSLGPAAYGYTF.

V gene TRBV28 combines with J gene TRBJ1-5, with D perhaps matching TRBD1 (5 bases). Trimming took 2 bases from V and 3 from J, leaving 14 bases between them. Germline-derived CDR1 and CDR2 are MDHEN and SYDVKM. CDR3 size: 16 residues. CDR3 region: CASSLRGQVNNQPQHF. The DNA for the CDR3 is TGTGCCAGCAGTTTAAGGGGTCAGGTTAACAATCAGCCCCAGCATTTT. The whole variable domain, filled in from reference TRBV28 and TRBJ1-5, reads DVKVTQSSRYLVKRTGEKVFLECVQDMDHENMFWYRQDPGLGLRLIYFSYDVKMKEKGDIPEGYSVSREKKERFSLILESASTNQTSMYLCASSLRGQVNNQPQHFGDGTRLSIL.

The DNA of the CDR3 is TGTGCCAGCAGTTCCCCCTCAGAGAGCACAGATACGCAGTATTTT. Translating gives CASSSPSESTDTQYF. The chain employs TRBV28 and TRBJ2-3; D is uncertain. The V end was cut by 4 bases, the J end by 0 bases, with 11 bases between. Looked up from germline, CDR1 is MDHEN and CDR2 is SYDVKM. This CDR3 is built from 15 residues.

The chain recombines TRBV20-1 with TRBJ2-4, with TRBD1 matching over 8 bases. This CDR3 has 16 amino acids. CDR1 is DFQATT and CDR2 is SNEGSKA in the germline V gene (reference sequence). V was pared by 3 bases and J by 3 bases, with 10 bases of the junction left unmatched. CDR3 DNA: TGCAGTGCTAGTAATCCCCAACAGGGGGGCAAAAACATTCAGTACTTC. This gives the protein CSASNPQQGGKNIQYF.

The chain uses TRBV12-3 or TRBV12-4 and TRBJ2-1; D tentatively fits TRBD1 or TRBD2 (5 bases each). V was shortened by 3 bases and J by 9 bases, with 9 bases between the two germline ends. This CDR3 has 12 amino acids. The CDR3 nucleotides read TGTGCCAGCAGTTTGGGGGTATCTGAGCAGTTCTTC. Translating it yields CASSLGVSEQFF.